This T cell receptor beta chain was observed in a study of T cell responses to AZD1222 COVID-19 vaccine. Germline CDR1 DFQATT, CDR2 SNEGSKA (reference sequence). The CDR3 consists of 13 residues. V lost 3 bases and J lost 2, with 11 bases in between. Remarks on this clone: Its target is unknown.

The protocol was immunoSEQ multiplex PCR, while the TCRdb copy is restricted to in-frame clones and leaves out a portion. This table has roughly 140,000 clones, about nine tenths appearing once. General observations from the study: There were repertoire samples only from the period after the peak T cell response. The donor group comprised mostly white British people and more females; the analysis possibly underestimated clonal diversity.

Analysis merged second doses at about 4 or about 12 weeks. The sample in question was peripheral blood, obtained 28 days after the second AZD1222 dose. The sequence was collected from an adult who received the AZD1222 COVID-19 vaccine. V and J are TRBV20-1 and TRBJ2-7; D possibly corresponds to TRBD1 (5 bases). The DNA for the CDR3 is TGCAGTGCTAGTCTTCCAGGGACCTACGAGCAGTACTTC. Amino acid sequence: CSASLPGTYEQYF.